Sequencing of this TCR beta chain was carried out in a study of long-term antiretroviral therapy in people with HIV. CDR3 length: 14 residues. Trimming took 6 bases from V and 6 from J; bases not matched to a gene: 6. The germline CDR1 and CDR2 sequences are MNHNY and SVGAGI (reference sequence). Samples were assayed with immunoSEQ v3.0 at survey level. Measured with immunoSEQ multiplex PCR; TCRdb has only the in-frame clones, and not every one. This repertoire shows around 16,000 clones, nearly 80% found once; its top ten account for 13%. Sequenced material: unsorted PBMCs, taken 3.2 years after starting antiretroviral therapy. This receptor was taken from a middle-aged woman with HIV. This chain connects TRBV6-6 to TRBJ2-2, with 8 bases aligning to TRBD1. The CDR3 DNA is TGTGCCAGCAGACTACAGGGGGGTCCCGGGGAGCTGTTTTTT. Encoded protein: CASRLQGGPGELFF.